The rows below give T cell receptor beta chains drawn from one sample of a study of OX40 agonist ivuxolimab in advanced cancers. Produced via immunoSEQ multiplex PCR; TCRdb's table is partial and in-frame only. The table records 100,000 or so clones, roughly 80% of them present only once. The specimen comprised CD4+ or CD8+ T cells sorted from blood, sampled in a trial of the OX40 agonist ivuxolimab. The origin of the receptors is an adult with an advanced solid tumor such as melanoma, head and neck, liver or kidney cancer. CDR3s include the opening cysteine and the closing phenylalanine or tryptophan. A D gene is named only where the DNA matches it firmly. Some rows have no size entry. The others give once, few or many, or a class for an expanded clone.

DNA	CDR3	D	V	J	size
TGTGCCAGCAGTTCCCCCGTGACGCAGGATGGCTACACCTTC	CASSSPVTQDGYTF	-	TRBV6-6	TRBJ1-2	-
TGTGCCAGCAGCTTAACGAGCGGGTCTGAAGCTTTCTTT	CASSLTSGSEAFF	-	TRBV7-3	TRBJ1-1	once
TGTGCCAGCAGCCCAGGTGGTAGCACAGATACGCAGTATTTT	CASSPGGSTDTQYF	-	TRBV7-7	TRBJ2-3	-
TGTGCCAGCAGCTTGGGACAGGGGGCAACTAATGAAAAACTGTTTTTT	CASSLGQGATNEKLFF	TRBD1	TRBV5-4	TRBJ1-4	-
TGTGCCAGCAGAGGACAGGGGAACAATCAGCCCCAGCATTTT	CASRGQGNNQPQHF	TRBD1	TRBV2	TRBJ1-5	-
TGTGCCATCAGTGAGTTCGACCAAGAGCACTTC	CAISEFDQEHF	-	TRBV10-3	TRBJ2-7	-
TGTGCCAGCAGCCAAGGTCAGGGAGGAGACACCATATATTTT	CASSQGQGGDTIYF	-	TRBV4-2	TRBJ1-3	-
TGTGCCAGCAGCCCGGGGGGGCCTCTATTTAACAATGAGCAGTTCTTC	CASSPGGPLFNNEQFF	TRBD2	TRBV5-4	TRBJ2-1	-
TGTGCCAGTAGTATTCGGCTAAATAGCAATCAGCCCCAGCATTTT	CASSIRLNSNQPQHF	-	TRBV19	TRBJ1-5	-
TGTGCCAGCGACGGGGAGACCCAGTACTTC	CASDGETQYF	-	TRBV2	TRBJ2-5	-
TGTGCCAGCAGTGAAACGGACACCGGGGAGCTGTTTTTT	CASSETDTGELFF	-	TRBV6-1	TRBJ2-2	-
TGTGCCAGCAGTTCCGGTCCGAATGGTAATGGCTACACCTTC	CASSSGPNGNGYTF	-	TRBV28	TRBJ1-2	-
TGTGCCAGCAGCGTAGGAAACGGAGGAAGGACTGAAGCTTTCTTT	CASSVGNGGRTEAFF	-	TRBV9	TRBJ1-1	-
TGCGCCAGCAGCCAACGGGGGGGCGCGATCAATGAGCAGTTCTTC	CASSQRGGAINEQFF	TRBD2	TRBV4-3	TRBJ2-1	-
TGTGCCAGCTCTTTAAAGCAAGCTAGCGTGAACACCGGGGAGCTGTTTTTT	CASSLKQASVNTGELFF	-	TRBV18	TRBJ2-2	-
TGTGCCAGCAGCTTGGTCCGAGGACTAGCGGGAGGTGAGCAGTTCTTC	CASSLVRGLAGGEQFF	TRBD2	TRBV5-6	TRBJ2-1	-
TGTGCCAGTAGTGTGGCCGGGACAGGGGACTCCGAGCAGTACTTC	CASSVAGTGDSEQYF	TRBD1	TRBV19	TRBJ2-7	-
TGTGCCAGTAGTATTTCTGGGGGTGGGCCCAGGGAGCAGTTCTTC	CASSISGGGPREQFF	-	TRBV19	TRBJ2-1	-
TGTGCCAGCAGCGGGGGGGGCGGACAATTGCCCCAGCATTTT	CASSGGGGQLPQHF	-	TRBV7-9	TRBJ1-5	-